This entry describes one T cell receptor beta chain. The data were obtained in a study of CD8+ T cells in alopecia areata. Trimming stripped 6 bases from V and 6 bases from J, with 15 bases between. The CDR3 length is 14 residues. CDR1 and CDR2 (germline): MNHEY, SVGAGI. TCR sequencing used cDNA made by reverse transcription of extracted RNA. Data came from immunoSEQ multiplex PCR; TCRdb stores just in-frame clones and leaves some out. The profile shows approximately 100,000 clones, around 59% of them singletons. This TCR derives from a human donor in good health. J is TRBJ1-5 and V is TRBV6-5, with a weak D call TRBD1 (6 bases). The sequenced material came from CD4+ T cells sorted from blood. CDR3 in amino acids: CASSRYREGQPQHF. The CDR3 bases are TGTGCCAGCAGCCGCTACAGGGAGGGTCAGCCCCAGCATTTT.